This TCR beta chain derives from a study of T cell responses to AZD1222 COVID-19 vaccine. Overall study findings and caveats: Baseline seropositives among AZD1222 recipients totaled only six or seven. Elevations in Spike-specific TCR breadth and depth followed administration of two AZD1222 doses.

Comments on this clone: Its cognate antigen is unknown.

Measured with immunoSEQ multiplex PCR; TCRdb has only the in-frame clones, and not every one. The top ten clones hold less than 4.5% of a sample with 150,000 to 200,000 clones, around 90% of them seen once. The CDR3 is made up of 13 amino acids. Trimming removed 3 bases at V and 8 bases at J, with 13 bases between. Germline V gives CDR1 LNHDA, CDR2 SQIVND (reference sequence). The origin of this receptor is an adult who received the MenACWY meningococcal vaccine as a control. The chain has TRBV19 and TRBJ1-2; D possibly corresponds to TRBD1 (5 bases). Source: peripheral blood, taken 28 days after the second dose of the MenACWY control vaccine. CDR3 DNA sequence: TGTGCCAGTAGTATCTCCAGGGTCTGGGGCTACACCTTC. Its protein is CASSISRVWGYTF.